This TCR beta chain was retrieved from a study of blood T cell repertoires in COVID-19. Study at large: Italy, Spain and the United States were the sources of the convalescent and acute COVID-19 samples. From T cells, B-cell-depleted T cells, or PBMCs came the material, which was cDNA or gDNA.

The count of this clone is one. In the original workflow: It was from reference gene primer amplification that nucleated cell counts were estimated. TCRdb's copy holds only in-frame clones and misses some; the assay was immunoSEQ multiplex PCR. Clonal size and the V and J genes are those of that table, whereas D and trimming came from the DNA. This sample has fewer than 250,000 clones; about four fifths occur once, and the top ten carry roughly 2.5%. The sample taken for sequencing was peripheral blood. The receptor was derived from a woman aged 40 to 55 with active or convalescent COVID-19.

CDR3 amino acids: CASSFFRGVAFF. The CDR3 DNA follows: TGTGCCAGCAGTTTTTTCCGGGGGGTAGCTTTCTTT. This rearrangement joins TRBV12-3 or TRBV12-4 to TRBJ1-1; D is possibly TRBD1 (5 bases). There are 12 residues in the CDR3. Trimming left V 3 bases short and J 10 bases short, with 12 bases between.